The 17 T cell receptor beta chains below were found in one sample sequenced in a study of OX40 agonist ivuxolimab in advanced cancers. Produced via immunoSEQ multiplex PCR; TCRdb's table is partial and in-frame only. The sample shows about 94,000 clones, roughly 84% of them seen only once. The source material was CD4+ or CD8+ T cells sorted from blood, sampled in a trial of the OX40 agonist ivuxolimab. All receptors come from an adult with an advanced solid tumor such as melanoma, head and neck, liver or kidney cancer.

V is TRBV19 and J is TRBJ1-4, with no clear D. Germline assignment: CDR1 LNHDA and CDR2 SQIVND (reference sequence). The CDR3 has 12 residues. V lost 3 bases, J lost 15 bases, and 14 bases lay in between. The CDR3 DNA reads TGTGCCAGTAGTATTTCCGCCCTACCTATGTTTTTT. As protein: CASSISALPMFF.

The chain links TRBV18 to TRBJ1-1; D ambiguous. CDR3 length: 16 residues. The ends were cut back, 4 bases at V and 2 bases at J, with 17 bases in the middle. In germline, CDR1 is KGHSH, CDR2 LQKENI. CDR3 region: CASSLSIATGNTEAFF. The DNA of the CDR3 is TGTGCCAGCTCACTATCGATTGCGACGGGAAACACTGAAGCTTTCTTT.

This clone came up once. This chain uses TRBV6-5 with TRBJ1-1; possible D gene TRBD1, 5 bases. Germline CDR1 reads MNHEY; CDR2 reads SVGAGI. Trimming shortened V by 6 bases and J by 6 bases, and 17 bases separated the two germline ends. The CDR3 runs to 14 residues. This CDR3 reads CASRRTGAGAEAFF. In nucleotides, the CDR3 is TGTGCCAGCAGAAGAACAGGTGCAGGTGCTGAAGCTTTCTTT.

This rearrangement joins TRBV18 to TRBJ1-6; 8 bases fit TRBD1. V was clipped by 4 bases and J by 10 bases; unmatched bases: 9. The CDR3 consists of 15 residues. Germline CDR1 KGHSH, CDR2 LQKENI. The CDR3 region is CASSLTGDSRSPLHF. The CDR3 bases are TGTGCCAGCTCACTGACAGGGGATTCGCGGTCACCCCTCCACTTT.

The chain links TRBV6-5 to TRBJ2-7, with D perhaps matching TRBD1 (6 bases). V shed 6 bases and J shed 6 bases, with 18 bases lying between them. CDR1 and CDR2 from the germline V gene are MNHEY and SVGAGI. The CDR3 is made up of 14 amino acids. The CDR3 DNA reads as TGTGCCAGCAGGTTCCAACAGGGTACGGGCGAGCAGTACTTC. Translation gives CASRFQQGTGEQYF.

This chain connects TRBV5-6 to TRBJ2-1; D is ambiguous. This CDR3 has 15 residues. V lost 0 bases and J 0 bases, leaving 7 bases between the germline ends. Germline lookup yields CDR1 SGHDT and CDR2 YYEEEE. CDR3 amino acids: CASSLAPLSYNEQFF. As DNA, the CDR3 is TGTGCCAGCAGCTTGGCACCCCTCTCCTACAATGAGCAGTTCTTC.

The chain joins TRBV2 to TRBJ2-5; 7 nucleotides match TRBD1. CDR3 length equals 12 residues. The V gene end was trimmed by 7 bases and the J gene end by 4 bases; junction bases not matched to a gene: 3. Germline CDR1 is SNHLY and CDR2 is FYNNEI. CDR3 region: CASKGAGETQYF. DNA for the CDR3: TGTGCCAGCAAGGGGGCCGGAGAGACCCAGTACTTC.

This rearrangement joins TRBV5-1 to TRBJ2-2, with 10 bases matching TRBD2. Germline CDR1 SGHRS, CDR2 YFSETQ. The CDR3 length is 17 residues. V trimming: 4 bases; J trimming: 6 bases; junction bases outside the gene matches: 12. The CDR3 sequence: CASSPAGLAVVAGELFF. In DNA, the CDR3 is TGCGCCAGCAGCCCCGCCGGACTAGCGGTGGTGGCCGGGGAGCTGTTTTTT.

This clone showed up many times. This chain uses TRBV7-8 with TRBJ2-2; no reliable D call. The CDR3 runs to 15 residues. Germline CDR1 reads SGHVS; CDR2 reads FQNEAQ. Trimming removed 5 bases at V and 2 bases at J, with 12 bases between. The CDR3 is CASSRERLNTGELFF. In DNA, the CDR3 is TGTGCCAGCAGCAGGGAAAGGCTAAACACCGGGGAGCTGTTTTTT.

The chain couples TRBV11-2 to TRBJ2-1; 9 positions agree with TRBD1. The CDR3 loop spans 14 amino acids. V shed 5 bases, J shed 8 bases, and the junction held 7 bases outside the gene matches. Per the germline V gene, CDR1 is SGHAT and CDR2 is FQNNGV. Here the CDR3 DNA reads TGTGCCAGCAGCAGGGACAGGGAGAGATATGAGCAGTTCTTC. Translating gives CASSRDRERYEQFF.

This clone showed up just once. This chain uses TRBV6-5 with TRBJ2-7; TRBD1 or TRBD2 may be the D gene (5 bases each). CDR1 is MNHEY, CDR2 SVGAGI, per germline. V was cut by 5 bases and J by 3 bases, with 11 bases left in between. The CDR3 is 13 amino acids. The CDR3 DNA reads as TGTGCCAGCAGTAGGGGAGTGGACTACGAGCAGTACTTC. Amino acids: CASSRGVDYEQYF.

This clone was seen only once. The chain has TRBV7-9 and TRBJ2-2; 7 positions match TRBD1. V trimming: 3 bases; J trimming: 7 bases; junction bases outside the gene matches: 5. The CDR3 is 14 residues long. Germline V CDR1 and CDR2: SEHNR, FQNEAQ (reference sequence). Here the CDR3 DNA reads TGTGCCAGCAGCTTTTTGGGACAGATCGGGGAGCTGTTTTTT. Its protein product is CASSFLGQIGELFF.

The chain uses TRBV5-1 and TRBJ2-5, with 10 bases matching TRBD2. CDR1 and CDR2 from the germline V gene are SGHRS and YFSETQ. V was clipped by 5 bases and J by 1 base; unmatched bases: 5. The CDR3 is 15 amino acids. The CDR3 nucleotides are TGCGCCAGCAGTCATACTAGCGGGGCCCAAGAGACCCAGTACTTC. Translating it yields CASSHTSGAQETQYF.

The V call is TRBV19, the J call TRBJ1-1; perhaps TRBD1 as D (6 bases). The germline V gene encodes CDR1 LNHDA and CDR2 SQIVND (reference sequence). The V and J ends lost 5 bases and 5 bases respectively, with 15 bases between them. The CDR3 has 14 amino acids. CDR3 amino acids: CASSPGAQGTEAFF. The CDR3, as DNA: TGTGCCAGTAGTCCAGGGGCCCAGGGAACTGAAGCTTTCTTT.

This chain links TRBV7-8 with TRBJ1-1; D ambiguous. Germline V CDR1 and CDR2: SGHVS, FQNEAQ. Trimming shortened V by 0 bases and J by 1 base, and 9 bases separated the two germline ends. This CDR3 region has 15 residues. CDR3 nucleotide sequence: TGTGCCAGCAGCTTAGCGGCTGGACCGAACACTGAAGCTTTCTTT. This codes for CASSLAAGPNTEAFF.

The V and J genes are TRBV7-8 and TRBJ2-5; 9 positions agree with TRBD2. This CDR3 comprises 16 residues. V lost 0 bases and J lost 1; bases outside the gene matches: 3. CDR1 and CDR2 from the germline V gene are SGHVS and FQNEAQ. The CDR3 loop reads CASSLAPSGAQETQYF. DNA of the CDR3: TGTGCCAGCAGCTTAGCGCCTAGCGGGGCCCAAGAGACCCAGTACTTC. The full variable domain, with the rest looked up from reference TRBV7-8 and TRBJ2-5, is GAGVSQSPRYKVAKRGQDVALRCDPISGHVSLFWYQQALGQGPEFLTYFQNEAQLDKSGLPSDRFFAERPEGSVSTLKIQRTQQEDSAVYLCASSLAPSGAQETQYFGPGTRLLVL.

The CDR3 bases are TGTGCCAGCAGCTTAGCGCGGGACAGGACGCAGTATTTT. Its translation: CASSLARDRTQYF. V usage is TRBV7-2 and J usage is TRBJ2-3; 8 positions agree with TRBD1. The CDR3 consists of 13 residues. The V gene's germline CDR1 is SGHTA and CDR2 FQGNSA. The J segment lost 9 bases and the V segment lost 0 bases, leaving 2 bases of the junction unmatched.